This TCR beta chain was sequenced in a study of blood T cell repertoires in COVID-19. The data were produced by immunoSEQ multiplex PCR, yet TCRdb's version contains in-frame clones alone and is incomplete. The data contain nearly 250,000 clones, more than 80% of them seen just once; the ten biggest clones take up about 0.95%. The TCR was taken from a man aged 45-60 years who had been exposed to COVID-19. Sequencing input: PBMCs or T cells enriched from blood (not recorded which).

This CDR3 is CASTSSAGNTIYF. DNA for the CDR3: TGTGCCAGCACCTCTTCAGCTGGAAACACCATATATTTT. J is TRBJ1-3 and V is TRBV7-9, with D unclear. The CDR3 is made up of 13 amino acids. CDR1 SEHNR and CDR2 FQNEAQ come from the germline V gene (reference sequence). The V end lost 7 bases, the J end lost 2 bases, and 9 bases lay between the germline ends.